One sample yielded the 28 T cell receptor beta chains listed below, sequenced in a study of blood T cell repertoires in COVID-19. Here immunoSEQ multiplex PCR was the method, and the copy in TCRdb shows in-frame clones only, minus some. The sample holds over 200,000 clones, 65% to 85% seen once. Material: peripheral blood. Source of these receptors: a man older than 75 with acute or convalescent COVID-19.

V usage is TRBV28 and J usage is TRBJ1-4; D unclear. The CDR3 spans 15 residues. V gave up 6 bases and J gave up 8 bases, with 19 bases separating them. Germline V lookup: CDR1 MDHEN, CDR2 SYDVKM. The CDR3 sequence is CASRPLGRAMEKLFF. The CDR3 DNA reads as TGTGCCAGCAGGCCCCTAGGGAGAGCGATGGAAAAACTGTTTTTT.

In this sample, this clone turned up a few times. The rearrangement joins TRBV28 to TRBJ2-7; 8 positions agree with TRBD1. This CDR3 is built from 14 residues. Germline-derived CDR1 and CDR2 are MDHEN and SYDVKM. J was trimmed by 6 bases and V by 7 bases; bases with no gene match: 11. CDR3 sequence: CASILSGGAFEQYF. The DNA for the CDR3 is TGTGCCAGCATCTTATCAGGGGGCGCGTTCGAGCAGTACTTC.

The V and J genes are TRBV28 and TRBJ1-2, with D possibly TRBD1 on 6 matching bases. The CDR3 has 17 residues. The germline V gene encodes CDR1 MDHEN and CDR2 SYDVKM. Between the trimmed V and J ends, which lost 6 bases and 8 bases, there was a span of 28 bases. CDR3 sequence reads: CASRPVRPGQREGGYTF. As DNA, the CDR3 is TGTGCCAGCAGGCCGGTCCGACCGGGACAAAGGGAGGGAGGCTACACCTTC.

The CDR3 sequence: CATSDRPRSGNSPLHF. DNA of the CDR3: TGTGCCACCAGTGATAGACCCAGATCAGGTAATTCACCCCTCCACTTT. The chain joins TRBV24-1 to TRBJ1-6; D is uncertain. Germline CDR1 is KGHDR and CDR2 is SFDVKD. This CDR3 is 16 amino acids long. V was pared by 3 bases and J by 6 bases, with 14 bases between.

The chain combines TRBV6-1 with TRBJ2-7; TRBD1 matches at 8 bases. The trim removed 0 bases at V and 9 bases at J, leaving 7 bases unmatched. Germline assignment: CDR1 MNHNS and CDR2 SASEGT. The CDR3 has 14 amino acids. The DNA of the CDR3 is TGTGCCAGCAGTGAAGCGTTGGCAGGGGGCTGGCAGTACTTC. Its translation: CASSEALAGGWQYF.

In DNA, the CDR3 is TGTGCCAGCAGTCCCTCGTACTCCACAGGAGGGTATTGGGGGCAGTACTTC. It is translated as CASSPSYSTGGYWGQYF. The chain has TRBV6-6 and TRBJ2-7, with a tentative D call TRBD2 (6 bases). V lost 5 bases to trimming and J lost 9 bases, with 29 bases between them. The germline gives CDR1 MNHNY, CDR2 SVGAGI (reference sequence). The CDR3 is made up of 17 amino acids.

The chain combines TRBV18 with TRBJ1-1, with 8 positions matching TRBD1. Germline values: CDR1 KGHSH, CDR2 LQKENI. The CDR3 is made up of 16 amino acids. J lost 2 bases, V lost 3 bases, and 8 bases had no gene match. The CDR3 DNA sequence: TGTGCCAGCTCACCGGGGGACAGGCCACTTAACACTGAAGCTTTCTTT. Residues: CASSPGDRPLNTEAFF.

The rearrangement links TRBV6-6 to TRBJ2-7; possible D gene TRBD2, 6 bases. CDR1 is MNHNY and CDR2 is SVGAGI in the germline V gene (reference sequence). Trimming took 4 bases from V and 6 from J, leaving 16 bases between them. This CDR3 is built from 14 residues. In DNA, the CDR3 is TGTGCCAGCAGTTTTTCAAACCTGGAGGGCGAGCAGTACTTC. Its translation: CASSFSNLEGEQYF.

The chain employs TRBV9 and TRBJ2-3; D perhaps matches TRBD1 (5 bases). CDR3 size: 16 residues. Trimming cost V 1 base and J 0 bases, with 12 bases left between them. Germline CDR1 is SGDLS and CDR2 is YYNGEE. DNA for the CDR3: TGTGCCAGCAGCGTAAGGGGTTCGACTAGCACAGATACGCAGTATTTT. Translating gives CASSVRGSTSTDTQYF. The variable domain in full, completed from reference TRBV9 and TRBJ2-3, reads DSGVTQTPKHLITATGQRVTLRCSPRSGDLSVYWYQQSLDQGLQFLIQYYNGEERAKGNILERFSAQQFPDLHSELNLSSLELGDSALYFCASSVRGSTSTDTQYFGPGTRLTVL.

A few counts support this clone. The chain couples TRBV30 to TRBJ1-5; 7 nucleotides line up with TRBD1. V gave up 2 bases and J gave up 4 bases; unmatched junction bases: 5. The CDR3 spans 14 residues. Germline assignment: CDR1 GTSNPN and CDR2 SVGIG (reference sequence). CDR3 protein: CAWSSGGGNQPQHF. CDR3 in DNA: TGTGCCTGGAGTTCAGGGGGTGGTAATCAGCCCCAGCATTTT.

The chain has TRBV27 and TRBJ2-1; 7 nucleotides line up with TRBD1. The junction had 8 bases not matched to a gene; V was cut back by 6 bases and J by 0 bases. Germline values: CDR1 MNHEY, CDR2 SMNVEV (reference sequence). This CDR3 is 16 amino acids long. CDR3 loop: CASSPQGTSSYNEQFF. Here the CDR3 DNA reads TGTGCCAGCAGCCCACAGGGGACGAGCTCCTACAATGAGCAGTTCTTC.

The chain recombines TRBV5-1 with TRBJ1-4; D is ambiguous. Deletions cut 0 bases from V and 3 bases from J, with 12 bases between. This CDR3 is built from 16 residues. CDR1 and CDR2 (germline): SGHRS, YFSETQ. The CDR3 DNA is TGCGCCAGCAGCTTGGCCACGGGTCTGGCTAATGAAAAACTGTTTTTT. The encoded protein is CASSLATGLANEKLFF.

CDR3 sequence reads: CASRAQGNEKLFF. For the CDR3, the DNA is TGCGCCAGCAGGGCACAGGGAAATGAAAAACTGTTTTTT. This chain joins TRBV5-1 and TRBJ1-4; maybe TRBD1 (6 bases). The CDR3 has 13 amino acids. Germline V gene sequence: CDR1 SGHRS, CDR2 YFSETQ. With 5 bases removed from V and 5 bases from J, the gap between germline ends came to 10 bases.

The CDR3 spells CASSPVTDTQYF. Here the CDR3 DNA reads TGTGCCAGCAGCCCCGTCACAGATACGCAGTATTTT. This chain connects TRBV11-2 to TRBJ2-3; D is uncertain. Germline CDR1 is SGHAT and CDR2 is FQNNGV. This CDR3 spans 12 amino acids. Between the trimmed V and J ends, which lost 5 bases and 2 bases, there was a span of 5 bases.

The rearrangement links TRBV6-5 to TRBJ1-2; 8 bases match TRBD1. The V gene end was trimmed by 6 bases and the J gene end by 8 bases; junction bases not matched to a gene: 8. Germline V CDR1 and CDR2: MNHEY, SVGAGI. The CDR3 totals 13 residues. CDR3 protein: CASSLGQGPGYTF. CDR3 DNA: TGTGCCAGCAGCCTCGGACAGGGACCCGGCTACACCTTC.

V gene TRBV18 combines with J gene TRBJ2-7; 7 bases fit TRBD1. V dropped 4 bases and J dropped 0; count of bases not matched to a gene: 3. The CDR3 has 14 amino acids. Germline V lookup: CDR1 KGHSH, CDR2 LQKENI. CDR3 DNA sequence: TGTGCCAGCTCACGACAGGGCAACTCCTACGAGCAGTACTTC. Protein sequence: CASSRQGNSYEQYF.

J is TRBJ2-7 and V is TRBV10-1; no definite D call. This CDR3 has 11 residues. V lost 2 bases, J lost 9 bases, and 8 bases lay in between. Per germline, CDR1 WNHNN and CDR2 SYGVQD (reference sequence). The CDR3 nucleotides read TGCGCCAGCAGTGAGGGGCTTGGGCAGTACTTC. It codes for CASSEGLGQYF.

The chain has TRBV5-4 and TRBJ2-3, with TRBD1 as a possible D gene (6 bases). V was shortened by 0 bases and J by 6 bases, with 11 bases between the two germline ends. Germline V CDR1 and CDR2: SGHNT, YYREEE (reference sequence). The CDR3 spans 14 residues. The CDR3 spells CASSLVRDTDTQYF. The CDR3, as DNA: TGTGCCAGCAGCTTGGTCAGGGACACGGATACGCAGTATTTT.

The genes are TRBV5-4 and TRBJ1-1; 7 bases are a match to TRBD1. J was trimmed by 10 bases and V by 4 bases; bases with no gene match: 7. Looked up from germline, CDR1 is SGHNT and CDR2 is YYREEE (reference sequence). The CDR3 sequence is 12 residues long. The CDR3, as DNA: TGTGCCAGCAGCGTAGCGCAGGGGGGAGCTTTCTTT. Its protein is CASSVAQGGAFF.

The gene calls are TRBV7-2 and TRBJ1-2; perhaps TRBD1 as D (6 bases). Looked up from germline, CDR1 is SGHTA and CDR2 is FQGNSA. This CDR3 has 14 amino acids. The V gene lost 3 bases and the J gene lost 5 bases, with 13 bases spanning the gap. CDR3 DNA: TGTGCCAGCAGCTTGGAACAGGGTTATTATGGCTACACCTTC. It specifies CASSLEQGYYGYTF.

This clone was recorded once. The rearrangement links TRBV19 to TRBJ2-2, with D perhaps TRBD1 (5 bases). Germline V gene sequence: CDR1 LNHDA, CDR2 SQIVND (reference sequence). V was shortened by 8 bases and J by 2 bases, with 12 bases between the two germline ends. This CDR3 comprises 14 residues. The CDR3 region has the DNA TGTGCCAGTGAAATGGGGCTTAACACCGGGGAGCTGTTTTTT. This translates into CASEMGLNTGELFF.

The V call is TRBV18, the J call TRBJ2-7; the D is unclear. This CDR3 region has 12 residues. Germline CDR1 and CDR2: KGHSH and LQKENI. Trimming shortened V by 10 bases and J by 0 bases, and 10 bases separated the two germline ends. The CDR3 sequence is CAIRLYSYEQYF. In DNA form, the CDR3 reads TGTGCCATCCGACTGTACTCCTACGAGCAGTACTTC. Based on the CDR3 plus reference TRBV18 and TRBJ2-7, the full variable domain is NAGVMQNPRHLVRRRGQEARLRCSPMKGHSHVYWYRQLPEEGLKFMVYLQKENIIDESGMPKERFSAEFPKEGPSILRIQQVVRGDSAAYFCAIRLYSYEQYFGPGTRLTVT.

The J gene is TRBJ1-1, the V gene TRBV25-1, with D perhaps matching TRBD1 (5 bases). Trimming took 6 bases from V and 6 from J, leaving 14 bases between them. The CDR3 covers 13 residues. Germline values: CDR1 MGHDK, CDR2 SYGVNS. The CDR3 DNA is TGTGCCAGCAGGCTCCTGGACATGTCTGAAGCTTTCTTT. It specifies CASRLLDMSEAFF.

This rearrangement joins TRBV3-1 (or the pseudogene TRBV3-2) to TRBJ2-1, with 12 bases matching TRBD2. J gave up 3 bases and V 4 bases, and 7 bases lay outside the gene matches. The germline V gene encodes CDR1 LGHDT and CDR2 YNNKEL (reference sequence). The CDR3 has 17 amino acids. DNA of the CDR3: TGTGCCAGCAGCCTGCTAGCGGGAGGGCCTCTCTACAATGAGCAGTTCTTC. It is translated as CASSLLAGGPLYNEQFF.

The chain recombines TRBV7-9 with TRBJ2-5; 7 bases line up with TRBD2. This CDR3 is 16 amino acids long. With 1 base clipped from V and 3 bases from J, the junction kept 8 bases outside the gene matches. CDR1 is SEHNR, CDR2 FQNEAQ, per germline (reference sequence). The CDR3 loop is CASSLGPGLTEETQYF. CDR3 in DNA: TGTGCCAGCAGCTTAGGGCCGGGACTAACTGAAGAGACCCAGTACTTC.

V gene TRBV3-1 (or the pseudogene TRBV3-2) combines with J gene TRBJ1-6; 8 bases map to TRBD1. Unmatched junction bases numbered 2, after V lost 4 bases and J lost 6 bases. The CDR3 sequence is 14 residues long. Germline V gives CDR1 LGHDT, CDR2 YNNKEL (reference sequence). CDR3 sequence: CASSRQGSNSPLHF. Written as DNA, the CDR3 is TGTGCCAGCAGCCGACAGGGGAGTAATTCACCCCTCCACTTT.

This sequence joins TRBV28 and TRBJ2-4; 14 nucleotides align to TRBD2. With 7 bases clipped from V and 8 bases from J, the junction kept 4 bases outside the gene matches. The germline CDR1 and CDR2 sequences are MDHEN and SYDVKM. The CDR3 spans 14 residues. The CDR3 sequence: CASTRGLAGDIQYF. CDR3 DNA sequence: TGTGCCAGCACCCGGGGACTAGCGGGAGACATTCAGTACTTC.

CDR3 sequence: CASGAAGGYSASPLHF. The CDR3 bases are TGTGCCAGCGGGGCGGCAGGGGGCTACTCAGCTTCACCCCTCCACTTT. The rearrangement joins TRBV9 to TRBJ1-6; TRBD1 aligns across 8 bases. J gave up 9 bases and V 7 bases, and 15 bases lay outside the gene matches. Germline V gene lookup returns CDR1 SGDLS and CDR2 YYNGEE. CDR3 length: 16 residues. The entire variable domain, with the rest obtained from reference TRBV9 and TRBJ1-6, is as follows: DSGVTQTPKHLITATGQRVTLRCSPRSGDLSVYWYQQSLDQGLQFLIQYYNGEERAKGNILERFSAQQFPDLHSELNLSSLELGDSALYFCASGAAGGYSASPLHFGNGTRLTVT.